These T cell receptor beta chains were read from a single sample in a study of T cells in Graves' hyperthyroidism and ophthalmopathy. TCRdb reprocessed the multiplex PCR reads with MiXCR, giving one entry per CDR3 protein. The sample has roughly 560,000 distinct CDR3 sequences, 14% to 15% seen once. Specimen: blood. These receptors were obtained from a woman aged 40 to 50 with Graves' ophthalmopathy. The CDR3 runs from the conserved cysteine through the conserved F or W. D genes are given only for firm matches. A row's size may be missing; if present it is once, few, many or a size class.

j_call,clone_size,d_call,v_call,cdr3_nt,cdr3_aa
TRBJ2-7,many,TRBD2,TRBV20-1,TGCAGTCAATCGACTAGCGGGACCTACGAGCAGTACTTC,CSQSTSGTYEQYF
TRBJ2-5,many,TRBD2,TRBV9,TGTGCCAGCAGCGTAGAGGGACTAGGCCAAAAAGAGACCCAGTACTTC,CASSVEGLGQKETQYF
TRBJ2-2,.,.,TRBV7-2,TGTGCCAGCAGCCCCGCGGGGCCGATTGCCGGGGAGCTGTTTTTT,CASSPAGPIAGELFF
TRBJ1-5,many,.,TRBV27,TGTGCCAGCAGGCGGGGCGAAAATCAGCCCCAGCATTTT,CASRRGENQPQHF
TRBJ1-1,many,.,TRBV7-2,TGTGCCAGCAGCCCGCTCAATGAATTAGCTTTCTTT,CASSPLNELAFF
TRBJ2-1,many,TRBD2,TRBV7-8,TGTGCCAGCAGCATAGACCCCGGGACTAGCGGGCCCTACAATGAGCAGTTCTTC,CASSIDPGTSGPYNEQFF
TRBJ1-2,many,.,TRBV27,TGTGCCAGCAGTCATCAGGGAGGTCGGGGCTACACCTTC,CASSHQGGRGYTF
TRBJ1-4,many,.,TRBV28,TGTGCCAGCAGTTTAGGTTGGGGGGCAGAGGAAAAACTGTTTTTT,CASSLGWGAEEKLFF
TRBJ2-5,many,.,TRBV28,TGTGCCAGCAGCCCCGCCGGGGAGGGGGTTCAAGAGACCCAGTACTTC,CASSPAGEGVQETQYF
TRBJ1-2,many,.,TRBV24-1,TGTGCCACCAGTGATGCAGGGACGGGCTACACCTTC,CATSDAGTGYTF
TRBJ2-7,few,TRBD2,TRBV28,TGTGCCAGCAGTGGCGGTTGGGGGGGAGGATGGTACGAGCAGTACTTC,CASSGGWGGGWYEQYF
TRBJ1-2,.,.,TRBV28,TGTGCCAGTGGACAGTACTATGGCTACACCTTC,CASGQYYGYTF
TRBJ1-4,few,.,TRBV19,TGTGCCAGTAGTATGGGTCAGGGAGTTGAAAAACTGTTTTTT,CASSMGQGVEKLFF
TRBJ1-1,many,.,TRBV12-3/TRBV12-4,TGTGCCAGCACCCCCTCGGGAGGGACTGAAGCTTTCTTT,CASTPSGGTEAFF
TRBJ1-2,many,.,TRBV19,TGTGCCAGTACATTATGGGACCGCCAACTGGGCTACACCTTC,CASTLWDRQLGYTF
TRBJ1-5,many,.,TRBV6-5,TGTGCCAGCAGTTACCCCGGGGGGGATCAGCCCCAGCATTTT,CASSYPGGDQPQHF
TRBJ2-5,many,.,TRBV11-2,TGTGCCAGCAGCTTAGATCTGGACTCCCAAGAGACCCAGTACTTC,CASSLDLDSQETQYF
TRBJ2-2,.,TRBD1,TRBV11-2,TGTGCCAGCAGCCTACCAAGACAGGGGTCCGGGGAGCTGTTTTTT,CASSLPRQGSGELFF
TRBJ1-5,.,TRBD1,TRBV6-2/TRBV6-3,TGTGCCAGCAGTTACTCTTCCCCCGGGACAGGGAGAAATCAGCCCCAGCATTTT,CASSYSSPGTGRNQPQHF
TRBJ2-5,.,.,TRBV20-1,TGCAGTGCTAGTACACAGTCGACCCCGGAGACCCAGTACTTC,CSASTQSTPETQYF
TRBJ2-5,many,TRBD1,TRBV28,TGTGCCAGCAGCCCGACAGGGGAGGCCCAAGAGACCCAGTACTTC,CASSPTGEAQETQYF
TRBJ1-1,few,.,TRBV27,TGTGCCAGCAGTACAGGGCCGGGTGCTGAAGCTTTCTTT,CASSTGPGAEAFF
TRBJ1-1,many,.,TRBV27,TGTGCCGCCGCGGGGGGGCGAGGCACTGAAGCTTTCTTT,CAAAGGRGTEAFF
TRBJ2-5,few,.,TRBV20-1,TGCAGTGCTGGATTCTGGGACCAAGAGACCCAGTACTTC,CSAGFWDQETQYF
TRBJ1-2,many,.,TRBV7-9,TGTGCCAGCAGCTTTCAATCGAACTATGGCTACACCTTC,CASSFQSNYGYTF
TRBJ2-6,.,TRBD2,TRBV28,TGCGCCAGCAGTCTGGGGCCTAGCGGGAGGTCCTCTGGGGCCAACGTCCTGACTTTC,CASSLGPSGRSSGANVLTF
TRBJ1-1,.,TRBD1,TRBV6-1,TGTGCCAGCAGTGAGGACAGGTTGGGGACTGAAGCTTTCTTT,CASSEDRLGTEAFF
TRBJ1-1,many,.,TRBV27,TGTGCCAGCAGTGACAGACGGGGCACTGAAGCTTTCTTT,CASSDRRGTEAFF
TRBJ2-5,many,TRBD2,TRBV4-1,TGCGCCAGCAGCCAAGTAGGCAGGGAGGGAGAGACCCAGTACTTC,CASSQVGREGETQYF
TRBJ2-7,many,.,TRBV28,TGTGCCAGCAGTTATCGGACGCATTCCTACGAGCAGTACTTC,CASSYRTHSYEQYF
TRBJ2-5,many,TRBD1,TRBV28,TGTGCCAGCAGCGCCGGGACAGGGGGATGGGAGACCCAGTACTTC,CASSAGTGGWETQYF
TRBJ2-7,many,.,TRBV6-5,TGTGCCAGCAGTTCCATGTATGGGGCGGGCTACGAGCAGTACTTC,CASSSMYGAGYEQYF
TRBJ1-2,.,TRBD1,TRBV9,TGTGCCAGCAGCGACCCCGACAGGGGATCGTACTATGGCTACACCTTC,CASSDPDRGSYYGYTF
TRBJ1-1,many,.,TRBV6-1,TGTGCCAGCAGCCACCCGGGGAACACTGAAGCTTTCTTT,CASSHPGNTEAFF
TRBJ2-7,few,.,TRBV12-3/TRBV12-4,TGTGCCAGCAGTTCCGAAGAGAGGGTCAGTTACGAGCAGTACTTC,CASSSEERVSYEQYF
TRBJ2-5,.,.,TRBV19,TGTGCCAGTAGCCCCTACAGGGAGAGAGAGACCCAGTACTTC,CASSPYRERETQYF
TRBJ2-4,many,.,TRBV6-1,TGTGCCAGCAGTGAGAAGGGTTGGGTCAAAAACATTCAGTACTTC,CASSEKGWVKNIQYF
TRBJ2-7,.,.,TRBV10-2,TGCGCCAGCAGTGATGGCCCCCTGGAGGCGGACGCCTACGAGCAGTACTTC,CASSDGPLEADAYEQYF
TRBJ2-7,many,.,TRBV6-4,TGTGCCAGCAGTGAGGTCGGGCAGGGTTCCCACGAGCAGTACTTC,CASSEVGQGSHEQYF
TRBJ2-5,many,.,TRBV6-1,TGTGCCAGCAACCCCGGACATAAAGAGACCCAGTACTTC,CASNPGHKETQYF
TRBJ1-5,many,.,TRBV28,TGTGCCAGCAGTTTTATGCCAGGCAATCAGCCCCAGCATTTT,CASSFMPGNQPQHF
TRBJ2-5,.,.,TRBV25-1,TGTGCCAGCAGTGAATATAGGACGGAGACCCAGTACTTC,CASSEYRTETQYF
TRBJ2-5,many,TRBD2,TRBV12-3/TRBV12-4,TGTGCCAGCAGTTTACCACTAGCGGGAGGTTGGCAAGAGACCCAGTACTTC,CASSLPLAGGWQETQYF
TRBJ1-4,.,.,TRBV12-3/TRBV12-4,TGTGCCAGCACCCAAGCCAGGGTTACTAATGAAAAACTGTTTTTT,CASTQARVTNEKLFF
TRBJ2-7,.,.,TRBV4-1,TGCGCCAGCAGCCAAGAGAGTCCGGGAAGCTCCTACGAGCAGTACTTC,CASSQESPGSSYEQYF
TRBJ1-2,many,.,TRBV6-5,TGTGCCAGCAGTTACTCGACGGGCTATGGCTACACCTTC,CASSYSTGYGYTF
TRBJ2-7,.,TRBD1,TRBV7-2,TGTGCCAGCAGCTTAGCACCGGGACAGGGTCACGAGCAGTACTTC,CASSLAPGQGHEQYF